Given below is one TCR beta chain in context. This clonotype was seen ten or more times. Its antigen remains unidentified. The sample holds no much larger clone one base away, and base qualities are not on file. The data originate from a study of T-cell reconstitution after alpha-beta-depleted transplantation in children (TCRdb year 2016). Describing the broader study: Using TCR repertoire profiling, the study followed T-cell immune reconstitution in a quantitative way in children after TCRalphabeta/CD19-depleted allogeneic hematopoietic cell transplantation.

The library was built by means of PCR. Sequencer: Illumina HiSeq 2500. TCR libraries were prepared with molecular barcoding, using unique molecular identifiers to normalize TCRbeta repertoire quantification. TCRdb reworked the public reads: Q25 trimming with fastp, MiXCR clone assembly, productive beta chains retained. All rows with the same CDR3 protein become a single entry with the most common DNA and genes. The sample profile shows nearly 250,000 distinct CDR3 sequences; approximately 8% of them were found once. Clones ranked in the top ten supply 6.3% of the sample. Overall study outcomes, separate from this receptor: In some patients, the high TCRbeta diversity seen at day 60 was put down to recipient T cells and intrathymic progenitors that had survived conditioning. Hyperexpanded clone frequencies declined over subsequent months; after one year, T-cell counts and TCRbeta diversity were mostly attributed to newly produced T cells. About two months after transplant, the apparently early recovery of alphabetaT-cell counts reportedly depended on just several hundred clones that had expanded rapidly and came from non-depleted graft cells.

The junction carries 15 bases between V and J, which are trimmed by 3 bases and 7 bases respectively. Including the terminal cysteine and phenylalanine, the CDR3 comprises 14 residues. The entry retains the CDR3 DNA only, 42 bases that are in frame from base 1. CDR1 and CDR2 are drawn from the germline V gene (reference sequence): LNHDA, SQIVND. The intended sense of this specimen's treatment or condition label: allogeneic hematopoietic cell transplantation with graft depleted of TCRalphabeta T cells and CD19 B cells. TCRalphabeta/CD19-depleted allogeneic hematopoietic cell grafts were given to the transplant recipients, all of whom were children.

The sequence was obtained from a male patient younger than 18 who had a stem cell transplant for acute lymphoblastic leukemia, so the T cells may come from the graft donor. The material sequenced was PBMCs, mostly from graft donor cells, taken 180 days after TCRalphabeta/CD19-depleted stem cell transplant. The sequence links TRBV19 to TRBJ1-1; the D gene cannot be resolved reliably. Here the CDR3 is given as CASSIGSEVDEAFF. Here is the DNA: TGTGCCAGTAGTATCGGCAGCGAGGTCGATGAAGCTTTCTTT.